Here is one TCR beta chain with its context. Its antigen is unidentified. CDR3 length: 14 residues. Germline V CDR1 and CDR2: ENHRY, SYGVKD. The V end lost 2 bases, the J end lost 6 bases, and 11 bases lay between the germline ends. Sequenced material consisted of expressed TCRB transcripts (all of the isolated RNA was reverse transcribed). Clones were read by immunoSEQ multiplex PCR, and TCRdb kept only the in-frame ones, dropping some. This sample has 300,000 to 400,000 clones, with around a tenth found just once. This record comes from a study of beta chain features in type 1 diabetes. General observations from the study: Researchers report that Type 1 diabetes patients had moderately but significantly shorter TCRB CDR3s across all four CD4+ subsets.

The TCR sequence derives from a man aged 25-40 years with type 1 diabetes. What was sequenced was central memory CD4+ T cells from blood. The genes are TRBV10-3 and TRBJ1-5; D uncertain. In DNA, the CDR3 is TGTGCCATCAGTGAGGGGATTGGGAGTCAGCCCCAGCATTTT. Its protein is CAISEGIGSQPQHF.